This T cell receptor (beta chain) is drawn from a study of cytomegalovirus exposure and HLA in healthy donors. The study, taken as a whole, reports: A later analysis reportedly found that, within productive TCRs, an Asian-associated ancestry cluster had fewer N-insertions than the mean observed across the roughly 630 donors. TRBV6-2, TRBV6-3 and some other V segments were unresolvable in 87-base-pair reads. By a later analysis, the bulk of CMV-associated TCR beta chains appeared HLA-restricted. In a later analysis, across HLA loci, associated TCR counts were highest for DRB1, lowest for HLA-C.

PCR involved 60 Vbeta and 13 Jbeta primers. Here immunoSEQ multiplex PCR was the method, and the copy in TCRdb shows in-frame clones only, minus some. The table records 130,000 or so clones, 64% of them present only once. This CDR3 has 14 amino acids. Germline V gene data show CDR1 as SGHNT and CDR2 as YYREEE (reference sequence). V was cut by 0 bases and J by 0 bases, with 6 bases left in between. A remark on this clone: Its target is not known.

Sequenced: PBMCs. The rearrangement uses TRBV5-4 and TRBJ1-1, with D maybe TRBD1 (5 bases). This clonotype was obtained from a woman between 40 and 50 years old in good health and CMV-seronegative. The CDR3 sequence is CASSLVGVNTEAFF. The CDR3 region has the DNA TGTGCCAGCAGCTTGGTAGGGGTGAACACTGAAGCTTTCTTT.